This record concerns one T cell receptor (beta chain) sequence. V dropped 6 bases and J dropped 4 bases, with 12 bases sitting between them. There are 13 residues in the CDR3. The germline V gene encodes CDR1 SNHLY and CDR2 FYNNEI. The source of the sample is a study of TIL therapy for anti-PD-1-resistant metastatic lung cancer. The overall study: Patients then received nivolumab; progressors got lymphodepletion, TIL and IL-2. By whole-exome sequencing, median non-synonymous tumor mutation burden was over 1.2 mutations per megabase.

Time point noted: pre-treatment sample, taken before nivolumab and TIL therapy. Patients were adults with stage 4 NSCLC. Sequencing used immunoSEQ v3. The data were produced by immunoSEQ multiplex PCR, yet TCRdb's version contains in-frame clones alone and is incomplete. The data show about 59,000 clones, less than 85% seen once. This chain joins TRBV2 and TRBJ1-1; D remains unclear. Specimen: blood, collected at baseline. The TCR sequence derives from a person between 30 and 80 years old with non-small cell lung cancer. The CDR3 sequence is CASREASGTEAFF. The CDR3 DNA follows: TGTGCCAGCAGAGAGGCCTCAGGCACTGAAGCTTTCTTT.